The 19 T cell receptor beta chains below were found in one sample sequenced in a study of blood T cell repertoires in COVID-19. Assay: immunoSEQ multiplex PCR; the TCRdb copy retains only in-frame clones and omits some. The table includes under 500,000 clones, approximately 90% detected once. Source material: peripheral blood. The receptor source for this set is a woman aged 25 to 39 with acute or convalescent COVID-19.

This clone showed up many times. The chain joins TRBV28 to TRBJ1-1; 8 nucleotides match TRBD1. Unmatched junction bases numbered 14, after V lost 6 bases and J lost 11 bases. The CDR3 loop spans 14 amino acids. From germline, CDR1 is MDHEN and CDR2 SYDVKM. The CDR3 region has the DNA TGTGCCAGCAGCCAAGGACAGGGTATCTTGGGGGCTTTCTTT. Protein: CASSQGQGILGAFF.

This chain joins TRBV9 and TRBJ2-7; weak D call: TRBD1 (5 bases). Trimming left V 0 bases short and J 4 bases short, with 14 bases between. The CDR3 has 15 residues. The germline CDR1 and CDR2 sequences are SGDLS and YYNGEE. Here the CDR3 reads CASSVVGDAGYEQYF. DNA of the CDR3: TGTGCCAGCAGCGTAGTAGGGGATGCTGGTTACGAGCAGTACTTC. Looking up the rest from reference TRBV9 and TRBJ2-7 gives the full variable domain: DSGVTQTPKHLITATGQRVTLRCSPRSGDLSVYWYQQSLDQGLQFLIQYYNGEERAKGNILERFSAQQFPDLHSELNLSSLELGDSALYFCASSVVGDAGYEQYFGPGTRLTVT.

CDR3 in DNA: TGCGCCAGCAGCCAGAACAGGGCGAACGAAAAACTGTTTTTT. It specifies CASSQNRANEKLFF. The chain recombines TRBV10-1 with TRBJ1-4, with D tentatively TRBD1 (6 bases). V lost 6 bases and J lost 8, with 16 bases in between. Germline V gene data show CDR1 as WNHNN and CDR2 as SYGVQD (reference sequence). The CDR3 has 14 amino acids.

The chain has TRBV5-5 and TRBJ1-4; 7 bases agree with TRBD1. Germline lookup yields CDR1 SGHKS and CDR2 YYEKEE (reference sequence). V lost 3 bases and J lost 6; bases outside the gene matches: 5. The CDR3 sequence is 14 residues long. Written as DNA, the CDR3 is TGTGCCAGCAGCTCAGGGACAGCTGATGAAAAACTGTTTTTT. Protein sequence: CASSSGTADEKLFF.

The chain has TRBV7-9 and TRBJ1-6; D uncertain. Trimming pared 5 bases from V and 9 bases from J, leaving 11 bases between. Germline V CDR1 and CDR2: SEHNR, FQNEAQ (reference sequence). The CDR3 loop spans 13 amino acids. The CDR3 DNA reads TGTGCCAGCAGCCTCTCTTCGGGTTCACCCCTCCACTTT. Translation: CASSLSSGSPLHF.

The chain couples TRBV6-2 or TRBV6-3 to TRBJ1-1; 7 positions match TRBD1. V lost 5 bases and J lost 0; bases outside the gene matches: 3. This CDR3 spans 14 amino acids. From germline, CDR1 is MNHEY and CDR2 SVGEGT. The CDR3 nucleotides are TGTGCCAGCAGTCGCACAGGGGTGAACACTGAAGCTTTCTTT. Translation: CASSRTGVNTEAFF.

CDR3 residues: CASSFIVSYEQYF. The CDR3 DNA reads TGTGCCAGCAGCTTCATAGTATCCTACGAGCAGTACTTC. The chain is built from TRBV7-3 and TRBJ2-7; D is unresolved. The germline V and J ends were trimmed by 3 bases and 1 base, with 7 bases remaining between them. The CDR3 extends over 13 amino acids. CDR1 and CDR2 from the germline V gene are SGHTA and FQGTGA.

CDR3 sequence (DNA): TGTGCCATCAACGGGGGGGGTTACAATGAGCAGTTCTTC. It is translated as CAINGGGYNEQFF. J is TRBJ2-1 and V is TRBV10-3; TRBD2 matches 8 bases. CDR3 length: 13 amino acids. Germline-derived CDR1 and CDR2 are ENHRY and SYGVKD. J gave up 4 bases and V 7 bases, and 3 bases lay outside the gene matches.

The chain combines TRBV5-4 with TRBJ1-6, with D possibly matching TRBD1 (5 bases). CDR3 size: 15 residues. The germline V and J ends were trimmed by 4 bases and 6 bases, with 14 bases remaining between them. The germline V gene has CDR1 SGHNT and CDR2 YYREEE (reference sequence). Here the CDR3 DNA reads TGTGCCAGCAGCCCCGGGGGGGGTGGTAATTCACCCCTCCACTTT. Residues: CASSPGGGGNSPLHF.

This chain links TRBV11-2 with TRBJ1-1; D may be TRBD1 (5 bases). Per germline, CDR1 SGHAT and CDR2 FQNNGV. V shed 0 bases and J shed 10 bases, with 9 bases lying between them. CDR3 length equals 12 residues. The CDR3 DNA sequence: TGTGCCAGCAGCTTAGACGGGGGAGGAGCTTTCTTT. Its translation: CASSLDGGGAFF.

The DNA for the CDR3 is TGTGCCTGGAGATGGGGGCCCGGGGAGCTGTTTTTT. As protein: CAWRWGPGELFF. The chain is built from TRBV30 and TRBJ2-2, with D tentatively TRBD1 (6 bases). V gave up 3 bases and J gave up 6 bases, with 8 bases separating them. There are 12 residues in the CDR3. Germline V gives CDR1 GTSNPN, CDR2 SVGIG (reference sequence).

The rearrangement uses TRBV9 and TRBJ2-5; unclear D gene. Germline CDR1 is SGDLS and CDR2 is YYNGEE. Between the trimmed V and J ends, which lost 3 bases and 0 bases, there was a span of 9 bases. The CDR3 covers 14 residues. In DNA, the CDR3 is TGTGCCAGCAGCGGCTCAGGTTACCAAGAGACCCAGTACTTC. Amino acids: CASSGSGYQETQYF.

The sample holds one count of this clone. The CDR3 sequence is CSASSSSLNTEAFF. The CDR3 DNA follows: TGCAGTGCGAGTTCTAGTTCTCTGAACACTGAAGCTTTCTTT. The chain is built from TRBV20-1 and TRBJ1-1, with unresolved D. Germline CDR1 reads DFQATT; CDR2 reads SNEGSKA (reference sequence). The ends were cut back, 6 bases at V and 0 bases at J, with 14 bases in the middle. The CDR3 length is 14 residues.

This chain uses TRBV28 with TRBJ2-3, with D unclear. The ends were cut back, 7 bases at V and 2 bases at J, with 7 bases in the middle. The CDR3 runs 12 residues. Germline V gene sequence: CDR1 MDHEN, CDR2 SYDVKM. The CDR3 protein is CASNENTDTQYF. The CDR3 region has the DNA TGTGCCAGCAACGAGAACACAGATACGCAGTATTTT.

This clone was counted a single time. The rearrangement uses TRBV10-3 and TRBJ1-2; a possible D gene is TRBD1 (6 bases). This CDR3 has 13 amino acids. V lost 8 bases and J lost 2, with 12 bases in between. Per the germline V gene, CDR1 is ENHRY and CDR2 is SYGVKD. CDR3 region: CAIGWTDNYGYTF. CDR3 bases: TGTGCCATCGGGTGGACAGACAACTATGGCTACACCTTC.

The gene calls are TRBV7-9 and TRBJ1-4, with 7 bases aligning to TRBD1. After removal of 5 bases from V and 5 bases from J, the junction contained 8 bases not matched to a gene. Looked up from germline, CDR1 is SEHNR and CDR2 is FQNEAQ (reference sequence). There are 15 residues in the CDR3. The CDR3 protein is CASSGGQTLNEKLFF. The CDR3 nucleotides read TGTGCCAGCAGCGGGGGACAGACGTTAAATGAAAAACTGTTTTTT.

CDR3 DNA sequence: TGTGCCAGCAGCTGGGTCCGCGGGACCCAGTACTTC. It codes for CASSWVRGTQYF. V gene TRBV11-1 combines with J gene TRBJ2-5; no reliable D call. The CDR3 extends over 12 amino acids. V lost 4 bases, J lost 7 bases, and 10 bases lay in between. In germline, CDR1 is SGHAT, CDR2 FQDESV (reference sequence). Filled out from reference TRBV11-1 and TRBJ2-5, the complete variable domain reads EAEVAQSPRYKITEKSQAVAFWCDPISGHATLYWYRQILGQGPELLVQFQDESVVDDSQLPKDRFSAERLKGVDSTLKIQPAELGDSAMYLCASSWVRGTQYFGPGTRLLVL.

About this clone itself: An end of the junction differs from the germline gene, which may be a read error. This chain links TRBV2 with TRBJ2-7, with a weak D call TRBD2 (6 bases). The CDR3 length is 12 residues. CDR1 is SNHLY and CDR2 is FYNNEI in the germline V gene. The CDR3 nucleotides read TGTGCCAGCAGTGAAGGGAACAGGCAGGGAGGTTTC. Amino acids: CASSEGNRQGGF.

This clone occurred once. The chain uses TRBV6-5 and TRBJ2-5, with D possibly being TRBD2 (6 bases). Deletions cut 2 bases from V and 5 bases from J, with 12 bases between. Per the germline V gene, CDR1 is MNHEY and CDR2 is SVGAGI. CDR3 length equals 14 residues. DNA for the CDR3: TGTGCCAGCAGTTACGTCCGGGGGATTGAGACCCAGTACTTC. As protein: CASSYVRGIETQYF.